This T cell receptor (beta chain) emerged from a study of cytomegalovirus exposure and HLA in healthy donors. The overall study: Of all 400 or so donors who were genotyped, roughly 85% belonged to the Caucasian-associated ancestry cluster.

The CDR3 covers 15 residues. CDR1 and CDR2 (germline): KGHSH, LQKENI. V gave up 3 bases and J gave up 9 bases; unmatched junction bases: 9. Primers included in the PCR were 60 Vbeta and 13 Jbeta primers. Generated by immunoSEQ multiplex PCR, the TCRdb table keeps only in-frame clones and is missing some. Of roughly 190,000 clones detected, over 80% appear once; the ten largest clones hold over 5.5%. Sequencing was done on a sample of PBMCs. This receptor was taken from a middle-aged man in good health and CMV-seropositive. The gene calls are TRBV18 and TRBJ2-1; 9 positions match TRBD1. The CDR3 reads CASSPPGQGRVEQFF. In DNA form, the CDR3 reads TGTGCCAGCTCACCCCCGGGACAGGGACGAGTTGAGCAGTTCTTC.